Each of the 10 T cell receptor beta chains below was sequenced from the same sample in a study of blood T cell repertoires in COVID-19. Sequenced by immunoSEQ multiplex PCR; TCRdb stores in-frame clones only, minus some. This sample has 50,000 to 80,000 clones; more than 70% occur once, and the top ten carry roughly 9.1%. Sequenced input: PBMCs or T cells enriched from blood (not recorded which). These receptors were collected from a woman in her 40s who had recovered from COVID-19.

This chain joins TRBV29-1 and TRBJ1-1; possible D gene TRBD1, 6 bases. Germline CDR1 is SQVTM and CDR2 is ANQGSEA. The CDR3 extends over 11 amino acids. With 4 bases removed from V and 7 bases from J, the gap between germline ends came to 10 bases. The CDR3, as DNA: TGCAGCGTTGTCTGGGGGCGTGAAGCTTTCTTT. It is translated as CSVVWGREAFF.

V usage is TRBV19 and J usage is TRBJ1-1; tentatively, D is TRBD1 (6 bases). The CDR3 sequence is 13 residues long. Trimming removed 9 bases at V and 2 bases at J, with 13 bases between. CDR1 and CDR2 from the germline V gene are LNHDA and SQIVND (reference sequence). Written as DNA, the CDR3 is TGTGCCAGCAACCTCAGGGGAAACACTGAAGCTTTCTTT. It translates to CASNLRGNTEAFF.

The V gene is TRBV6-5, the J gene TRBJ1-1; D is uncertain. V was clipped by 8 bases and J by 3 bases, with 7 bases between them. Germline V gene data show CDR1 as MNHEY and CDR2 as SVGAGI. This CDR3 comprises 11 residues. CDR3 loop: CASERDTEAFF. The CDR3 DNA reads TGTGCCAGCGAACGGGACACTGAAGCTTTCTTT.

The genes are TRBV3-1 (or the pseudogene TRBV3-2) and TRBJ1-1; 8 bases align to TRBD1. The CDR3 length is 14 residues. V trimming: 6 bases; J trimming: 11 bases; junction bases outside the gene matches: 14. Germline assignment: CDR1 LGHDT and CDR2 YNNKEL (reference sequence). CDR3 in DNA: TGTGCCAGCAGTCAGGACAGGGCGGTCGGGCAGGCTTTCTTT. Translated: CASSQDRAVGQAFF.

This clone occurred once. The chain is built from TRBV7-8 and TRBJ2-3; D is unresolved. This CDR3 region has 16 residues. Trimming took off 1 base at V and 0 bases at J, with 11 bases between the two ends. Germline-derived CDR1 and CDR2 are SGHVS and FQNEAQ. CDR3 sequence: CASSLVGGSSTDTQYF. The CDR3 nucleotides are TGTGCCAGCAGCTTAGTCGGCGGATCGAGCACAGATACGCAGTATTTT.

This clone was detected only once. This rearrangement joins TRBV15 to TRBJ1-6; 7 bases are shared with TRBD1. The CDR3 covers 14 residues. V gave up 2 bases and J gave up 8 bases; unmatched junction bases: 3. CDR1 and CDR2 (germline): LNHNV, YYDKDF (reference sequence). In DNA, the CDR3 is TGTGCCACCAGCAGATCTACAGGGGATTCACCCCTCCACTTT. Its protein product is CATSRSTGDSPLHF.

The chain couples TRBV5-1 to TRBJ2-3; 7 bases line up with TRBD1. Germline CDR1 and CDR2: SGHRS and YFSETQ. V shed 3 bases and J 2 bases; nucleotides not matched to a gene: 6. This CDR3 spans 15 amino acids. The CDR3: CASSSRQGPTDTQYF. The CDR3, as DNA: TGCGCCAGCAGCTCGCGACAGGGCCCCACAGATACGCAGTATTTT.

The V call is TRBV3-1 (or the pseudogene TRBV3-2), the J call TRBJ2-2; TRBD1 matches 10 bases. In germline, CDR1 is LGHDT, CDR2 YNNKEL (reference sequence). With V trimmed by 6 bases and J by 3 bases, 7 bases remained unmatched. This CDR3 contains 16 residues. The CDR3 sequence: CASRHLGQGYTGELFF. The CDR3 bases are TGTGCCAGCAGACATCTGGGACAGGGGTACACCGGGGAGCTGTTTTTT.

The genes are TRBV6-5 and TRBJ1-2; D not certain. V shed 8 bases and J shed 5 bases, with 21 bases lying between them. The CDR3 runs to 15 residues. Germline CDR1 and CDR2: MNHEY and SVGAGI. The CDR3 DNA sequence: TGTGCCAGCGGGCCTTGGTACGGTGCGTTATATGGCTACACCTTC. Encoded protein: CASGPWYGALYGYTF.

The chain combines TRBV7-2 with TRBJ2-7, with D tentatively TRBD1 (6 bases). The CDR3 is 14 amino acids. The ends were cut back, 1 base at V and 5 bases at J, with 12 bases in the middle. CDR1 is SGHTA, CDR2 FQGNSA, per germline. The DNA of the CDR3 is TGTGCCAGCAGCTTAGTTGGGGGCACTAACGAGCAGTACTTC. It specifies CASSLVGGTNEQYF. Supplemented by reference TRBV7-2 and TRBJ2-7, the full variable domain reads GAGVSQSPSNKVTEKGKDVELRCDPISGHTALYWYRQSLGQGLEFLIYFQGNSAPDKSGLPSDRFSAERTGGSVSTLTIQRTQQEDSAVYLCASSLVGGTNEQYFGPGTRLTVT.